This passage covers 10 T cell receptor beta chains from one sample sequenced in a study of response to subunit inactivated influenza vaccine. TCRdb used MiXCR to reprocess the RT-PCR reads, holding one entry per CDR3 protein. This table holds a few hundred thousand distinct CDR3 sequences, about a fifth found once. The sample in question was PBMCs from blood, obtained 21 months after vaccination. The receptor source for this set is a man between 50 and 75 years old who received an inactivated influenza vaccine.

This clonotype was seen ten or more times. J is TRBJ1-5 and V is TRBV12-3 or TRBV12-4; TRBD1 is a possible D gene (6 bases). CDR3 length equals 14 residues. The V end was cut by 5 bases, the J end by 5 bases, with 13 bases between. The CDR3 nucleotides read TGTGCCAGCAGTCAACAGGGATGGGATCAGCCCCAGCATTTT. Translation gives CASSQQGWDQPQHF.

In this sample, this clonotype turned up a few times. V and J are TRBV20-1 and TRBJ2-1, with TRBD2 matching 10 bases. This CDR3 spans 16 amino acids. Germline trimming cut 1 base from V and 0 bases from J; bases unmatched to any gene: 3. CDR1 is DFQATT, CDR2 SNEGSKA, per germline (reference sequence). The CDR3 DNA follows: TGCAGTGCTAGAGTACTAGCGGGAAGCTCCTACAATGAGCAGTTCTTC. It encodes CSARVLAGSSYNEQFF.

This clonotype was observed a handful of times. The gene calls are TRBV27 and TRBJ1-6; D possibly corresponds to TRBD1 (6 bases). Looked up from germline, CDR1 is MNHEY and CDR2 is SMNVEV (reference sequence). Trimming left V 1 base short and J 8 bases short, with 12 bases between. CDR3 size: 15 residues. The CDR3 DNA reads TGTGCCAGCAGTTTATTCGGGACAACTGATTCACCCCTCCACTTT. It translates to CASSLFGTTDSPLHF.

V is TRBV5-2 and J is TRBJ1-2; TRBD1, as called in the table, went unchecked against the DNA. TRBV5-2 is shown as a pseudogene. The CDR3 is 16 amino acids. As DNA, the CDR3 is TGTCACAGCAGCTTGGACTACAGGGGAATGCGCCCTGGCCACACCTTC. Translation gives CHSSLDYRGMRPGHTF.

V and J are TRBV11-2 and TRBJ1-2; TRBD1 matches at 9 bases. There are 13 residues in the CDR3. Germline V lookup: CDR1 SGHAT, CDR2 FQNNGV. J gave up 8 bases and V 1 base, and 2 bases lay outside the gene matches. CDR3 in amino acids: CASSLATGGGYTF. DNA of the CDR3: TGTGCCAGCAGCTTAGCGACAGGGGGAGGCTACACCTTC.

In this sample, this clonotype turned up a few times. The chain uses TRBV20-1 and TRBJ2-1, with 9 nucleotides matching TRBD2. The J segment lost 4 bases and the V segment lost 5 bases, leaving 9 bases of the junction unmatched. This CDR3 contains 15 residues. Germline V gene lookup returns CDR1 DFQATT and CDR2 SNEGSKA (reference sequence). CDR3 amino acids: CSARKGLAEYNEQFF. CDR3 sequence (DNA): TGCAGTGCTCGAAAGGGACTAGCAGAATACAATGAGCAGTTCTTC.

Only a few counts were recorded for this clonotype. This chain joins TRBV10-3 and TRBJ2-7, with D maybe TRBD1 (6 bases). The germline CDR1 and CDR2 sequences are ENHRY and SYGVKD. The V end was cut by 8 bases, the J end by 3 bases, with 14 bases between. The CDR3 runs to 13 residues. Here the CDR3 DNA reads TGTGCCATCTCCCGGACAGATTTCTACGAGCAGTACTTC. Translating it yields CAISRTDFYEQYF.

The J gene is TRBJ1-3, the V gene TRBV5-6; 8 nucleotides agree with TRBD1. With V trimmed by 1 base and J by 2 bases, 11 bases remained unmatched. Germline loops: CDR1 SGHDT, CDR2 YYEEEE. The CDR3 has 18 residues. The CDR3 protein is CASSLTATGGRAGNTIYF. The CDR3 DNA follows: TGTGCCAGCAGCTTGACCGCAACAGGGGGTAGAGCTGGAAACACCATATATTTT.

The CDR3 DNA is TGTGCCAGCAGCAGAGAGACAGGAGGGAACTACGAGCAGTACTTC. Its translation: CASSRETGGNYEQYF. The chain uses TRBV21-1 and TRBJ2-7; the table's D call TRBD1 went unverified against the DNA. TRBV21-1 is marked as a pseudogene. CDR3 length: 15 residues.

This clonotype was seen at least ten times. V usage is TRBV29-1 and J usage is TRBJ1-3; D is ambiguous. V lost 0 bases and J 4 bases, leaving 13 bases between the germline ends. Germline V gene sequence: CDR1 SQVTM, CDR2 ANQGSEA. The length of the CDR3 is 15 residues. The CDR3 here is CSVEDRVGLGNTIYF. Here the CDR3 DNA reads TGCAGCGTTGAAGATCGGGTAGGGTTAGGAAACACCATATATTTT.